This TCR beta chain emerged from a study of PD-1 blockade in mismatch repair-deficient tumors (dated by TCRdb to 2017 to 2019). Concerning the study at large: The trial enrolled just over 85 consecutive patients with about a dozen mismatch repair-deficient cancer types between 2013 and 2016, all previously treated and progressing. Deep sequencing of TCR CDR3 regions was used to track tumor-associated T cell clones in peripheral blood of patients responding to PD-1 blockade.

Overall study results and their limits: Clones residing in the tumor, which were often undetectable in blood before treatment, expanded quickly after pembrolizumab and then contracted, generally before radiologic responses.

The germline ends are 17 bases apart after V is trimmed by 4 bases and J by 8 bases. Including cysteine and phenylalanine, the CDR3 has 14 amino acids. Of all the DNA, just the CDR3 is kept, 42 bases in frame from base 1. In the germline V gene, CDR1 corresponds to SNHLY and CDR2 to FYNNEI. The library relied on the immunoSEQ multiplex PCR assay. The immuneACCESS repertoire file appears here via TCRdb, limited to in-frame rearrangements. These files lack a portion of the clones; in checked studies, under half of the deficit traces to unresolved V genes, and the cause of the others is not known. This sample comprises roughly 120,000 clones, roughly 90% of them detected only once. Of the sample, approximately 12% falls within the top ten clones. For every enrolled patient, mismatch repair deficiency was confirmed by either polymerase chain reaction or immunohistochemistry. TCR sequencing was performed for a few patients who responded to pembrolizumab therapy. In the phase II trial, pembrolizumab PD-1 blockade was tested prospectively in advanced mismatch repair-deficient cancers, no matter which tissue of origin the cancers came from. Peripheral blood T cell samples were serially collected before and at multiple times after PD-1 blockade was started. Blood sampling times were reported as weeks after the first pembrolizumab dose.

Comments on this clone: It lacks a known antigen. One base away there is no much larger clone; base qualities are not given.

The chain is encoded by TRBV2 joined to TRBJ1-2; a tentative D match to TRBD1 spans 6 bases. The clonotype was recovered from an adult with mismatch repair-deficient cancer. The material was peripheral blood, obtained approximately 71 weeks after starting pembrolizumab. The DNA is as follows: TGTGCCAGCAGTGGGGGGGGCCCGTCTTCCGGCTACACCTTC. The resulting protein is CASSGGGPSSGYTF.